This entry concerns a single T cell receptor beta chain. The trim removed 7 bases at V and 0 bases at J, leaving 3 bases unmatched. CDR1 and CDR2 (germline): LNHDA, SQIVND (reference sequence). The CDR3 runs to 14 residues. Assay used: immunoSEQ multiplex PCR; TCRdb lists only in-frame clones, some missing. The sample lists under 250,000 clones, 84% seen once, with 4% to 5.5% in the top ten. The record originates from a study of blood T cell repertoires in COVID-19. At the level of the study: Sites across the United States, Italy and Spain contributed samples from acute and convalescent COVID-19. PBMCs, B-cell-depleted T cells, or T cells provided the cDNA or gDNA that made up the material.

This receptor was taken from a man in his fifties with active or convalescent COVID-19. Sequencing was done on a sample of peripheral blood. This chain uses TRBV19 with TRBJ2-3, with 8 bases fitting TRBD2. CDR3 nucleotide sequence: TGTGCCAGTAAAAGCGGGGGAAGCACAGATACGCAGTATTTT. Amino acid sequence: CASKSGGSTDTQYF.